This T cell receptor (beta chain) was obtained from a study of patients and donors after allogeneic stem cell transplantation. CDR3 size: 13 residues. With 6 bases clipped from V and 2 bases from J, the junction kept 5 bases outside the gene matches. Germline values: CDR1 DFQATT, CDR2 SNEGSKA (reference sequence). TCRdb used MiXCR to reprocess the RT-PCR reads, holding one entry per CDR3 protein. The table shows some 960,000 distinct CDR3 sequences, with over 15% occurring only once. The TCR sequence derives from a human donor who was either an allogeneic HSCT recipient or a stem cell or donor lymphocyte infusion donor (not recorded which). It is not recorded whose cells these are; they may come from a transplant donor. The sequencing input was blood, either unsorted or a sorted T cell fraction (not recorded which). The chain carries TRBV20-1 and TRBJ2-7; 9 bases match TRBD2. The CDR3 loop reads CSAEREETYEQYF. In nucleotides, the CDR3 is TGCAGTGCCGAGCGGGAGGAGACCTACGAGCAGTACTTC.